What follows are 24 T cell receptor beta chains derived from one specimen sequenced in a study of shared clonotypes between healthy human individuals. Sequencing used immunoSEQ multiplex PCR; TCRdb keeps in-frame clones, though not all of them. The sample lists roughly 2.5 million clones, about 92% seen once, with roughly 0.15% in the top ten. Sequencing was done on a sample of naive CD4+ T cells sorted from blood. Subset given: CD45RA+ positively selected. Source of these receptors: a man younger than 35 in good health.

For this clone: Different DNA sequences within this sample yield the same CDR3. The chain couples TRBV27 to TRBJ2-7; TRBD1 matches at 7 bases. The V gene end was trimmed by 2 bases and the J gene end by 1 base; junction bases not matched to a gene: 2. From germline, CDR1 is MNHEY and CDR2 SMNVEV (reference sequence). This CDR3 comprises 14 residues. Here the CDR3 DNA reads TGTGCCAGCAGTTTAGACAGGGTATCCTACGAGCAGTACTTC. Translated, it gives CASSLDRVSYEQYF.

This chain uses TRBV6-1 with TRBJ2-7; D is possibly TRBD1 or TRBD2 (5 bases each). The CDR3 runs 14 residues. Trimming left V 6 bases short and J 2 bases short, with 14 bases between. CDR1 is MNHNS, CDR2 SASEGT, per germline. In DNA form, the CDR3 reads TGTGCCAGCAGGAGCTGGGACGGGACCTACGAGCAGTACTTC. Its protein product is CASRSWDGTYEQYF.

The rearrangement uses TRBV19 and TRBJ2-2; 8 bases line up with TRBD1. The germline CDR1 and CDR2 sequences are LNHDA and SQIVND (reference sequence). Germline trimming cut 2 bases from V and 5 bases from J; bases unmatched to any gene: 7. The CDR3 is made up of 16 amino acids. The CDR3 reads CASSIQGQGRTGELFF. The DNA of the CDR3 is TGTGCCAGTAGTATACAAGGACAGGGAAGGACCGGGGAGCTGTTTTTT.

This clone was counted a single time. This chain links TRBV15 with TRBJ2-3; no reliable D call. This CDR3 spans 15 amino acids. Trimming removed 3 bases from V and 1 base from J, with 11 bases in between. Germline V gives CDR1 LNHNV, CDR2 YYDKDF (reference sequence). CDR3 in amino acids: CATSRLALGTDTQYF. The CDR3 nucleotides are TGTGCCACCAGCAGGTTAGCTCTCGGCACAGATACGCAGTATTTT.

V and J are TRBV6-6 and TRBJ2-7; maybe TRBD2 (7 bases). Germline loops: CDR1 MNHNY, CDR2 SVGAGI (reference sequence). The CDR3 runs to 15 residues. V gave up 5 bases and J gave up 3 bases, with 17 bases separating them. CDR3: CASSAQGGVHYEQYF. In DNA form, the CDR3 reads TGTGCCAGCAGTGCTCAAGGGGGGGTCCACTACGAGCAGTACTTC.

Concerning this clone itself: The identical CDR3 is also encoded by other nucleotide sequences in the sample. V is TRBV5-1 and J is TRBJ2-3; 9 bases fit TRBD1. This CDR3 has 14 amino acids. Losses at the gene ends were 7 bases for V and 2 bases for J; bases not matched to a gene: 5. Per germline, CDR1 SGHRS and CDR2 YFSETQ. CDR3 DNA sequence: TGCGCCAGCGCGGGACAGGGAAACACAGATACGCAGTATTTT. This gives the protein CASAGQGNTDTQYF.

This chain connects TRBV19 to TRBJ2-1; D unresolved. Germline CDR1 reads LNHDA; CDR2 reads SQIVND (reference sequence). CDR3 length: 14 amino acids. Trimming shortened V by 3 bases and J by 10 bases, and 16 bases separated the two germline ends. CDR3 protein: CASSMGIGHWEQFF. Here the CDR3 DNA reads TGTGCCAGTAGTATGGGTATAGGCCATTGGGAGCAGTTCTTC.

V is TRBV10-2 and J is TRBJ2-5; 9 nucleotides line up with TRBD2. Matching the DNA end better, TRBJ2-7 makes the J call doubtful. Germline CDR1 and CDR2: WSHSY and SAAADI. This CDR3 is built from 15 residues. CDR3 nucleotide sequence: TGCGCCAGCAGTGAGCCGACTAGCGGAACCTACGAGCAGTACTTC. It yields the protein CASSEPTSGTYEQYF.

The chain recombines TRBV6-1 with TRBJ1-4, with D unresolved. The V end was cut by 10 bases, the J end by 7 bases, with 13 bases between. There are 12 residues in the CDR3. Germline assignment: CDR1 MNHNS and CDR2 SASEGT. CDR3 nucleotide sequence: TGTGCCACTAACCGGGGTAGTGAAAAACTGTTTTTT. Translated: CATNRGSEKLFF.

The chain links TRBV28 to TRBJ1-1; D ambiguous. CDR3 size: 12 residues. Trimming removed 10 bases from V and 0 bases from J, with 9 bases in between. Germline V gene data show CDR1 as MDHEN and CDR2 as SYDVKM. CDR3 DNA sequence: TGTGCCACGACGGATATGAACACTGAAGCTTTCTTT. This sequence encodes CATTDMNTEAFF.

The chain couples TRBV27 to TRBJ2-3, with 9 bases that match TRBD1. Per the germline V gene, CDR1 is MNHEY and CDR2 is SMNVEV (reference sequence). The CDR3 loop spans 16 amino acids. Trimming cost V 3 bases and J 2 bases; bases outside gene matches: 6. In DNA form, the CDR3 reads TGTGCCAGCAGTTTGCCAACAGGGGGCACCACAGATACGCAGTATTTT. Amino acid sequence: CASSLPTGGTTDTQYF.

V and J are TRBV6-5 and TRBJ1-1; no definite D call. This CDR3 contains 15 residues. Germline lookup yields CDR1 MNHEY and CDR2 SVGAGI. The V and J ends lost 2 bases and 3 bases respectively, with 13 bases between them. The CDR3 loop is CASSYVQVAYTEAFF. CDR3 nucleotides: TGTGCCAGCAGTTACGTTCAGGTGGCGTACACTGAAGCTTTCTTT.

The gene calls are TRBV5-1 and TRBJ1-1; D is possibly TRBD1 (5 bases). V was trimmed by 4 bases and J by 5 bases, leaving 18 bases between them. Germline V gives CDR1 SGHRS, CDR2 YFSETQ. This CDR3 region has 15 residues. The CDR3 loop is CASSTEGSRGTEAFF. Here the CDR3 DNA reads TGCGCCAGCAGCACCGAGGGGTCCCGGGGAACTGAAGCTTTCTTT.

The chain has TRBV21-1 and TRBJ1-5; the table's TRBD1 call for D was not verified on the DNA. TRBV21-1 is a documented pseudogene. The CDR3 is 14 amino acids. CDR3 loop: CASRGGPSNQPQHF. The CDR3, as DNA: TGTGCCAGCAGAGGGGGCCCGAGCAATCAGCCCCAGCATTTT.

V and J are TRBV30 and TRBJ2-5; TRBD2 agrees at 8 bases. Germline CDR1 GTSNPN, CDR2 SVGIG (reference sequence). With V trimmed by 2 bases and J by 7 bases, 9 bases remained unmatched. The CDR3 covers 14 residues. The CDR3 DNA reads TGTGCCTGGAGTCTTAGCGGGGCCGGGGGGACCCAGTACTTC. Its translation is CAWSLSGAGGTQYF.

The chain recombines TRBV11-2 with TRBJ1-4, with D uncertain. This CDR3 contains 14 residues. Trimming stripped 0 bases from V and 11 bases from J, with 13 bases between. CDR1 is SGHAT and CDR2 is FQNNGV in the germline V gene. The CDR3 reads CASSLEGGVGKLFF. The CDR3 coding sequence is TGTGCCAGCAGCTTAGAGGGAGGCGTCGGGAAACTGTTTTTT.

The chain couples TRBV6-6 to TRBJ1-1; D is undetermined. Germline CDR1 and CDR2: MNHNY and SVGAGI (reference sequence). There are 14 residues in the CDR3. Trimming removed 0 bases at V and 4 bases at J, with 9 bases between. In nucleotides, the CDR3 is TGTGCCAGCAGTTACTCGACACGGGCCACTGAAGCTTTCTTT. As protein: CASSYSTRATEAFF.

This clone is a singleton in its sample. This chain joins TRBV9 and TRBJ2-5; D is tentatively TRBD1 or TRBD2 (5 bases each). This CDR3 contains 14 residues. V lost 2 bases and J lost 6, with 14 bases in between. Germline CDR1 and CDR2: SGDLS and YYNGEE. Here the CDR3 reads CASSVGVSEKTQYF. The CDR3 bases are TGTGCCAGCAGCGTGGGGGTTAGTGAGAAGACCCAGTACTTC.

This sequence joins TRBV18 and TRBJ2-7; TRBD1 matches at 7 bases. This CDR3 is 18 amino acids long. V trimming: 0 bases; J trimming: 7 bases; junction bases outside the gene matches: 18. Germline loops: CDR1 KGHSH, CDR2 LQKENI. This chain's CDR3 is CASSPPISYRDSLSEQYF. For the CDR3, the DNA is TGTGCCAGCTCACCACCAATTTCCTACCGGGACAGTCTGAGTGAGCAGTACTTC.

In nucleotides, the CDR3 is TGTGCCAGCAGATCCCCGACAGGGGAGGGACAGCCCCAGCATTTT. It codes for CASRSPTGEGQPQHF. The chain is built from TRBV28 and TRBJ1-5; 8 bases map to TRBD1. The CDR3 consists of 15 residues. Per germline, CDR1 MDHEN and CDR2 SYDVKM. J was trimmed by 7 bases and V by 6 bases; bases with no gene match: 11.

The CDR3 DNA is TGCGCCAGCAGCCAAGATCTGGCGGGGACAGGGTCCTACGAGCAGTACTTC. Amino acids: CASSQDLAGTGSYEQYF. The V call is TRBV4-3, the J call TRBJ2-7; 9 nucleotides align to TRBD1. CDR1 is LGHNA, CDR2 YSLEER, per germline. Trimming at V came to 0 bases and at J to 1 base, leaving 7 bases not matched to a gene. CDR3 length: 17 residues.

V usage is TRBV18 and J usage is TRBJ1-5; possible D gene TRBD1, 5 bases. The CDR3 extends over 14 amino acids. Trimming cost V 4 bases and J 9 bases, with 16 bases left between them. Germline CDR1 reads KGHSH; CDR2 reads LQKENI. The CDR3 loop reads CASSQLQDSSPQHF. The CDR3 DNA follows: TGTGCCAGCTCACAATTACAGGACTCCTCGCCCCAGCATTTT. Full variable domain (remainder filled in from reference TRBV18 and TRBJ1-5): NAGVMQNPRHLVRRRGQEARLRCSPMKGHSHVYWYRQLPEEGLKFMVYLQKENIIDESGMPKERFSAEFPKEGPSILRIQQVVRGDSAAYFCASSQLQDSSPQHFGDGTRLSIL.

To note about this clone: The sample carries other DNA sequences with the same CDR3. The genes are TRBV5-1 and TRBJ2-7, with TRBD1 as a possible D gene (7 bases). CDR3 length: 15 amino acids. CDR1 is SGHRS, CDR2 YFSETQ, per germline. V lost 0 bases and J 3 bases, leaving 13 bases between the germline ends. The CDR3 loop reads CASSLGGTALYEQYF. CDR3 sequence (DNA): TGCGCCAGCAGCTTGGGCGGGACAGCGCTCTACGAGCAGTACTTC.

The chain joins TRBV5-1 to TRBJ2-6; 7 bases match TRBD2. The junction had 13 bases not matched to a gene; V was cut back by 4 bases and J by 0 bases. From germline, CDR1 is SGHRS and CDR2 YFSETQ. This CDR3 has 19 residues. The CDR3 nucleotides read TGCGCCAGCAGCCTCCTCTGGCGGGGGTCAGGCTCTGGGGCCAACGTCCTGACTTTC. It specifies CASSLLWRGSGSGANVLTF.